The clone carrying this T cell receptor (beta chain) came up many times. Treatment of the sample: PENTA 11 planned treatment interruption arm or continuous ART arm. These data come from a study of HIV-infected children after antiretroviral therapy interruption. The CDR3 loop spans 15 amino acids. Trimming pared 5 bases from V and 5 bases from J, leaving 16 bases between. Germline V gene sequence: CDR1 MDHEN, CDR2 SYDVKM. The TCR library was built from RNA with a 3' RACE protocol and unique molecular identifiers. TCRdb fed the 3' RACE reads into MiXCR, producing one record per CDR3 protein. Here the sample spans around 40,000 distinct CDR3 sequences, over 6% being singletons.

The sample consisted of CD45RA+ CD4+ T cells from PBMCs, pooled from several time points, taken from a donor given antiretroviral therapy, either interrupted or continuous. This sample's subset: naive CD4+ CD45RA+ CD45RO- T cells. The chain uses TRBV28 and TRBJ1-5; D is ambiguous. The clonotype comes from a pool of human donors with HIV. CDR3 DNA sequence: TGTGCCAGCAGTCCCAGACTCCTTTTGGATCAGCCCCAGCATTTT. Translated, it gives CASSPRLLLDQPQHF.